What follows are 16 T cell receptor beta chains derived from one specimen sequenced in a study of blood T cell repertoires in COVID-19. Some clones are missing from TCRdb's copy, which holds only in-frame ones; the method was immunoSEQ multiplex PCR. This sample has 97,000 or so clones; 80% to 95% occur once, and the top ten carry 1.9%. Sample: peripheral blood. These receptors all stem from a woman between 45 and 60 years old with COVID-19, enrolled during active disease.

The chain's CDR3 is CASAGTGLYEQYF. The CDR3 DNA follows: TGTGCCAGCGCCGGGACAGGCCTCTACGAGCAGTACTTC. V gene TRBV27 combines with J gene TRBJ2-7; TRBD1 matches 8 bases. The trim removed 8 bases at V and 3 bases at J, leaving 6 bases unmatched. The CDR3 consists of 13 residues. Looked up from germline, CDR1 is MNHEY and CDR2 is SMNVEV (reference sequence).

This chain links TRBV28 with TRBJ1-2; a weak D match, TRBD1 (5 bases). With 3 bases removed from V and 5 bases from J, the gap between germline ends came to 13 bases. The CDR3 contains 14 residues. Germline assignment: CDR1 MDHEN and CDR2 SYDVKM. This CDR3 is CASSFAGIGYGYTF. CDR3 coding DNA: TGTGCCAGCAGTTTCGCAGGGATAGGTTATGGCTACACCTTC.

V and J are TRBV27 and TRBJ2-1; TRBD2 might be the D (5 bases). The V end lost 3 bases, the J end lost 5 bases, and 17 bases lay between the germline ends. The germline V gene has CDR1 MNHEY and CDR2 SMNVEV (reference sequence). The CDR3 is made up of 16 amino acids. The CDR3 here is CASSLRWSSWNNEQFF. CDR3 in DNA: TGTGCCAGCAGTTTGAGGTGGTCTAGCTGGAACAATGAGCAGTTCTTC.

This clone appeared a single time. V and J are TRBV18 and TRBJ2-3, with no clear D. The germline V and J ends were trimmed by 6 bases and 1 base, with 14 bases remaining between them. Germline-derived CDR1 and CDR2 are KGHSH and LQKENI. The CDR3 length is 15 residues. The CDR3 protein is CASSINHLGTDTQYF. CDR3 bases: TGTGCCAGCTCTATAAACCATCTAGGCACAGATACGCAGTATTTT.

This chain uses TRBV10-3 with TRBJ1-1; D uncertain. Germline assignment: CDR1 ENHRY and CDR2 SYGVKD. V lost 8 bases and J lost 0, with 10 bases in between. There are 13 residues in the CDR3. CDR3 nucleotides: TGTGCCATCTCCAGAAGTATGAACACTGAAGCTTTCTTT. It encodes CAISRSMNTEAFF.

The V call is TRBV2, the J call TRBJ2-2; no definite D call. The CDR3 runs to 12 residues. V was clipped by 10 bases and J by 4 bases, with 10 bases between them. Germline-derived CDR1 and CDR2 are SNHLY and FYNNEI. CDR3 residues: CATSPGTGELFF. CDR3 in DNA: TGTGCCACAAGTCCAGGCACCGGGGAGCTGTTTTTT.

J is TRBJ2-2 and V is TRBV5-5; TRBD2 matches at 10 bases. CDR3 length equals 17 residues. Per germline, CDR1 SGHKS and CDR2 YYEKEE (reference sequence). V lost 4 bases to trimming and J lost 3 bases; unmatched junction nucleotides: 9. The CDR3 sequence is CASSTLAGGGDTGELFF. The DNA of the CDR3 is TGTGCCAGCAGCACCTTAGCGGGGGGCGGTGACACCGGGGAGCTGTTTTTT.

This chain uses TRBV27 with TRBJ2-2; 10 bases are shared with TRBD1. Germline CDR1 MNHEY, CDR2 SMNVEV (reference sequence). V was clipped by 8 bases and J by 7 bases; unmatched bases: 10. The CDR3 sequence is 15 residues long. The CDR3 here is CASQRTGGWNGELFF. CDR3 coding DNA: TGTGCCAGCCAGAGGACAGGGGGTTGGAACGGGGAGCTGTTTTTT.

The chain joins TRBV6-5 to TRBJ1-2, with D possibly matching TRBD1 (5 bases). Trimming shortened V by 6 bases and J by 4 bases, and 9 bases separated the two germline ends. This CDR3 comprises 12 residues. Germline-derived CDR1 and CDR2 are MNHEY and SVGAGI. In DNA form, the CDR3 reads TGTGCCAGCAGCGAGACAGCCTATGGCTACACCTTC. Protein: CASSETAYGYTF.

In its sample, this clone was seen a few times. The J gene is TRBJ2-1, the V gene TRBV24-1; D unclear. Trimming removed 3 bases at V and 5 bases at J, with 10 bases between. Germline V gene data show CDR1 as KGHDR and CDR2 as SFDVKD. The CDR3 is made up of 14 amino acids. CDR3 DNA sequence: TGTGCCACCAGTGATATGTCGACTCACAATGAGCAGTTCTTC. It translates to CATSDMSTHNEQFF.

V and J are TRBV20-1 and TRBJ2-7; weak D call: TRBD1 (6 bases). The CDR3 sequence is 14 residues long. Trimming stripped 3 bases from V and 7 bases from J, with 19 bases between. Germline V lookup: CDR1 DFQATT, CDR2 SNEGSKA (reference sequence). The CDR3 DNA is TGCAGTGCTAGTCTGACAGGTGGGGGTAGAGAGCAGTACGTC. Protein sequence: CSASLTGGGREQYV.

The CDR3 DNA sequence: TGTGCCAGCAGTGACTCAACTACCTATGGCTACACCTTC. Its protein is CASSDSTTYGYTF. The V gene is TRBV6-4, the J gene TRBJ1-2, with D unclear. This CDR3 is built from 13 residues. V lost 0 bases and J 4 bases, leaving 6 bases between the germline ends. CDR1 and CDR2 from the germline V gene are MRHNA and SNTAGT.

The rearrangement joins TRBV3-1 (or the pseudogene TRBV3-2) to TRBJ1-5; 8 bases match TRBD1. This CDR3 is 15 amino acids long. The germline gives CDR1 LGHDT, CDR2 YNNKEL (reference sequence). Losses at the gene ends were 4 bases for V and 0 bases for J; bases not matched to a gene: 2. The CDR3 DNA sequence: TGTGCCAGCAGCCCGGGACAGGATAGCAATCAGCCCCAGCATTTT. This sequence encodes CASSPGQDSNQPQHF.

The gene calls are TRBV5-4 and TRBJ2-3; TRBD1 agrees at 8 bases. From germline, CDR1 is SGHNT and CDR2 YYREEE (reference sequence). The CDR3 covers 16 residues. J gave up 1 base and V 4 bases, and 8 bases lay outside the gene matches. Here the CDR3 DNA reads TGTGCCAGCAGCCCCCGACGGGACAGGCGCACAGATACGCAGTATTTT. Protein sequence: CASSPRRDRRTDTQYF.

Here the CDR3 DNA reads TGTGCCAGCAGCCCGGCGATAGCGGGGGGTCAATACAATGAGCAGTTCTTC. It translates to CASSPAIAGGQYNEQFF. V is TRBV7-8 and J is TRBJ2-1; 10 bases map to TRBD2. Looked up from germline, CDR1 is SGHVS and CDR2 is FQNEAQ. The CDR3 has 17 amino acids. V lost 5 bases to trimming and J lost 4 bases; unmatched junction nucleotides: 11.

The genes are TRBV19 and TRBJ1-6; 7 bases are a match to TRBD1. The V segment lost 3 bases and the J segment 0 bases; nucleotides outside the gene matches: 5. CDR1 and CDR2 from the germline V gene are LNHDA and SQIVND (reference sequence). This CDR3 is built from 17 residues. The CDR3 loop reads CASSIQQGSSYNSPLHF. The CDR3, as DNA: TGTGCCAGTAGTATCCAACAGGGGAGCTCCTATAATTCACCCCTCCACTTT.